A selection of T cell receptor beta chains follows, all from one sample in a study of graft-versus-host responses after intestinal transplantation. The antigens these receptors bind are not known. The table came from immunoSEQ multiplex PCR; TCRdb's copy has only in-frame clones and leaves some out. The sample consists of over 120,000 clones, about 93% of them appearing once. Sequencing was performed on unstimulated CD4+ T cells sorted from spleen or lymph node cells, taken before intestinal transplant. Receptors originate from a human donor who received an intestinal transplant. Both conserved end residues are part of each CDR3. The D gene is left open where the match is weak. Clone size is shown for a subset of rows, as once, few, many or a class of expanded clone.

d_call	v_call	clone_size	j_call	cdr3_aa	cdr3_nt
TRBD2	TRBV19	-	TRBJ2-3	CASSPSVLAGYFTDTQYF	TGTGCCAGTAGTCCTTCTGTGCTAGCGGGATATTTCACAGATACGCAGTATTTT
-	TRBV30	few	TRBJ2-5	CAWSGGSQETQYF	TGTGCCTGGAGTGGGGGGTCCCAAGAGACCCAGTACTTC
-	TRBV28	-	TRBJ2-7	CASSTVYEQYF	TGTGCCAGCAGCACTGTATACGAGCAGTACTTC
-	TRBV6-5	-	TRBJ1-1	CASSYSGRVRTEAFF	TGTGCCAGCAGTTACTCGGGCAGGGTGAGGACTGAAGCTTTCTTT
-	TRBV4-1	-	TRBJ1-2	CASSQVEMPAGGRGGYTF	TGCGCCAGCAGCCAAGTTGAAATGCCGGCTGGGGGCCGCGGGGGCTACACCTTC
-	TRBV28	-	TRBJ1-5	CASSLSRIYQPQHF	TGTGCCAGCAGTTTGTCCAGAATCTATCAGCCCCAGCATTTT
TRBD2	TRBV2	-	TRBJ2-5	CASSGGGAGEGKTQYF	TGTGCCAGCAGTGGGGGGGGAGCGGGTGAAGGGAAGACCCAGTACTTC
-	TRBV19	-	TRBJ1-1	CASSIEGRGGKAFF	TGTGCCAGTAGTATAGAGGGCAGGGGAGGGAAAGCTTTCTTT
-	TRBV6-1	-	TRBJ2-7	CASIPDSIIYEQYF	TGTGCCAGTATCCCCGATTCAATAATCTACGAGCAGTACTTC
TRBD2	TRBV5-1	-	TRBJ2-7	CASSRGLAQYEQYF	TGCGCCAGCAGCCGGGGACTAGCGCAATACGAGCAGTACTTC
TRBD2	TRBV4-1	-	TRBJ2-5	CASSQGLAGSFTQYF	TGCGCCAGCAGCCAAGGACTAGCGGGTAGTTTCACCCAGTACTTC
TRBD2	TRBV2	-	TRBJ2-3	CASSIAGGTDTQYF	TGTGCCAGCAGTATAGCGGGAGGCACAGATACGCAGTATTTT
TRBD2	TRBV7-2	-	TRBJ2-1	CASSLRSKAGGPNEQFF	TGTGCCAGCAGCTTACGCAGCAAGGCGGGAGGGCCGAATGAGCAGTTCTTC
-	TRBV10-2	-	TRBJ2-7	CASRAAPAEQYF	TGCGCCAGCAGGGCTGCTCCGGCCGAGCAGTACTTC
TRBD1	TRBV7-2	few	TRBJ2-7	CASSLGDRGYEQYF	TGTGCCAGCAGCTTAGGGGACAGGGGATACGAGCAGTACTTC
-	TRBV19	-	TRBJ2-3	CASSSQASTDTQYF	TGTGCCAGTAGTAGCCAGGCCAGCACAGATACGCAGTATTTT
-	TRBV7-9	once	TRBJ2-7	CASSSDRWTYEQYF	TGTGCCAGCAGCTCGGACCGATGGACCTACGAGCAGTACTTC
TRBD1	TRBV10-3	-	TRBJ1-5	CAISAGTGGNQPQHF	TGTGCCATCAGTGCAGGGACAGGGGGCAATCAGCCCCAGCATTTT
-	TRBV11-2	-	TRBJ2-5	CASSLGQFGETQYF	TGTGCCAGCAGCCTCGGACAGTTCGGAGAGACCCAGTACTTC
-	TRBV4-2	-	TRBJ1-5	CASSQAKGASNQPQHF	TGTGCCAGCAGCCAGGCTAAAGGGGCGAGCAATCAGCCCCAGCATTTT
-	TRBV5-6	-	TRBJ1-4	CASRPRGRNEKLFF	TGTGCCAGCAGACCCAGGGGAAGAAATGAAAAACTGTTTTTT
-	TRBV18	-	TRBJ1-1	CASSPRGADTEAFF	TGTGCCAGCTCACCGCGGGGGGCAGACACTGAAGCTTTCTTT
TRBD1	TRBV10-3	-	TRBJ1-5	CAIKGTGRGQPQHF	TGTGCCATCAAGGGGACAGGGAGAGGTCAGCCCCAGCATTTT
TRBD1	TRBV19	-	TRBJ1-5	CASIGDSNNQPQHF	TGTGCCAGTATTGGGGACAGTAACAATCAGCCCCAGCATTTT
-	TRBV30	-	TRBJ1-1	CAWRRDTEAFF	TGTGCCTGGAGGCGGGACACTGAAGCTTTCTTT
-	TRBV30	-	TRBJ2-7	CAWSPRSGIYEQYF	TGTGCCTGGAGTCCTCGATCTGGGATCTACGAGCAGTACTTC
-	TRBV7-8	once	TRBJ2-5	CASSLDAIGEAETQYF	TGTGCCAGCAGCTTAGATGCGATAGGGGAAGCGGAGACCCAGTACTTC
-	TRBV27	-	TRBJ2-2	CASSRRAGVAGISTPNTGELFF	TGTGCCAGCAGTCGCCGGGCCGGGGTGGCGGGAATTAGTACCCCGAACACCGGGGAGCTGTTTTTT
-	TRBV15	-	TRBJ1-2	CATSRDHNRAYGYTF	TGTGCCACCAGCAGAGATCATAACAGGGCTTATGGCTACACCTTC
-	TRBV14	-	TRBJ1-5	CASRQIPPYSNQPQHF	TGTGCCAGCAGGCAAATCCCACCTTATAGCAATCAGCCCCAGCATTTT
TRBD1	TRBV5-5	-	TRBJ1-1	CASSMTGSRTEAFF	TGTGCCAGCAGCATGACAGGGTCCAGGACTGAAGCTTTCTTT
-	TRBV11-2	once	TRBJ1-1	CASSLKQSAWAMNTEAFF	TGTGCCAGCAGCTTAAAACAGAGCGCATGGGCCATGAACACTGAAGCTTTCTTT
-	TRBV18	-	TRBJ1-5	CASSPQGDSNQPQHF	TGTGCCAGCTCACCACAGGGAGATAGCAATCAGCCCCAGCATTTT
-	TRBV6-6	-	TRBJ2-5	CASSEYKGPGGTQYF	TGTGCCAGCAGTGAGTACAAGGGCCCTGGCGGGACCCAGTACTTC
-	TRBV5-6	once	TRBJ1-6	CASSVDRNSPLHF	TGTGCCAGCAGCGTAGACAGGAATTCACCCCTCCACTTT
-	TRBV9	-	TRBJ2-7	CASSAGDLLWEQYF	TGTGCCAGCAGTGCAGGGGATTTGCTTTGGGAGCAGTACTTC
TRBD2	TRBV10-2	medium-sized	TRBJ2-7	CASSTSGYEQYF	TGCGCCAGCAGCACTAGCGGCTACGAGCAGTACTTC
TRBD2	TRBV9	-	TRBJ2-2	CASSVGGRADTGELFF	TGTGCCAGCAGCGTGGGAGGGAGGGCCGACACCGGGGAGCTGTTTTTT
-	TRBV28	-	TRBJ2-3	CASSLSGQYPSTDTQYF	TGTGCCAGCAGCCTTAGTGGACAGTACCCTAGCACAGATACGCAGTATTTT
-	TRBV7-2	-	TRBJ2-4	CASSSPASLVKNIQYF	TGTGCCAGCAGCTCTCCCGCTAGCCTAGTCAAAAACATTCAGTACTTC
-	TRBV28	-	TRBJ2-5	CAISSFGAKRLLETQYF	TGTGCCATCTCGTCCTTCGGGGCCAAAAGGCTCCTGGAGACCCAGTACTTC
-	TRBV18	-	TRBJ2-7	CASSPRGDYEQYF	TGTGCCAGCTCACCACGGGGAGATTACGAGCAGTACTTC
-	TRBV4-1	-	TRBJ2-1	CASSPTGRGDSYNEQFF	TGCGCCAGCAGCCCCACGGGCCGGGGAGACTCCTACAATGAGCAGTTCTTC
-	TRBV7-9	-	TRBJ2-3	CASSPYTSDTQYF	TGTGCCAGCAGCCCGTACACATCAGATACGCAGTATTTT
-	TRBV7-2	-	TRBJ2-7	CASSVSGGPYEQYF	TGTGCCAGCAGCGTTTCCGGGGGCCCCTACGAGCAGTACTTC
TRBD1	TRBV6-5	-	TRBJ2-7	CASRPDRESYEQYF	TGTGCCAGCAGGCCCGACAGGGAATCCTACGAGCAGTACTTC
-	TRBV9	-	TRBJ1-6	CASSVGGNFNSPLHF	TGTGCCAGCAGCGTAGGGGGGAATTTTAATTCACCCCTCCACTTT
-	TRBV4-3	-	TRBJ2-5	CASSQDTRRQETQYF	TGCGCCAGCAGCCAAGATACACGACGGCAAGAGACCCAGTACTTC
-	TRBV5-1	-	TRBJ2-2	CASSLGRTTNTGELFF	TGCGCCAGCAGCCTAGGTAGGACAACAAACACCGGGGAGCTGTTTTTT
-	TRBV19	-	TRBJ2-5	CASSIGARTRETQYF	TGTGCCAGTAGTATAGGGGCGAGGACCCGGGAGACCCAGTACTTC